The rows below give T cell receptor beta chains drawn from one sample of a study of CD8 T cells in ankylosing spondylitis. In TCRdb, the 5' RACE reads were re-called with MiXCR into one record per CDR3 protein. The sample gives about 510,000 distinct CDR3 sequences, less than 6% of which show up once; under 4.5% is in the top ten. The sample consisted of blood, either unsorted or a sorted T cell fraction (not recorded which). The receptors were gathered from a male donor with ankylosing spondylitis. The CDR3 runs from the conserved cysteine through the conserved F or W. The D gene is left open where the match is weak. Clone size is shown for a subset of rows, as once, few, many or a class of expanded clone.

V gene: TRBV29-1; clone size: few; J gene: TRBJ2-7; D gene: TRBD1; CDR3 DNA: TGCAGCGGGGACAGGGGGGGTGAGCAGTACTTC; CDR3 protein: CSGDRGGEQYF
V gene: TRBV20-1; clone size: -; J gene: TRBJ2-3; D gene: -; CDR3 DNA: TGCAGTGCTCATGGTTACACAGATACGCAGTATTTT; CDR3 protein: CSAHGYTDTQYF
V gene: TRBV3-1; clone size: few; J gene: TRBJ1-6; D gene: -; CDR3 DNA: TGTGCCAGCAGCCAGGCCATTAATTCACCCCTCCACTTT; CDR3 protein: CASSQAINSPLHF
V gene: TRBV28; clone size: few; J gene: TRBJ1-5; D gene: TRBD1; CDR3 DNA: TGTGCCAGCAGCAATGGGGGCAGGGGGAATCAGCCCCAGCATTTT; CDR3 protein: CASSNGGRGNQPQHF
V gene: TRBV11-1; clone size: many; J gene: TRBJ2-7; D gene: -; CDR3 DNA: TGTGCCAGCAGCTTTGGCTTTTTCTCCTACGAGCAGTACTTC; CDR3 protein: CASSFGFFSYEQYF
V gene: TRBV3-1; clone size: many; J gene: TRBJ2-7; D gene: TRBD2; CDR3 DNA: TGTGCCAGCAGCCCTACTAGCGGGAGTAGCTACGAGCAGTACTTC; CDR3 protein: CASSPTSGSSYEQYF
V gene: TRBV11-2; clone size: many; J gene: TRBJ1-2; D gene: -; CDR3 DNA: TGTGCCAGCAGCTTAGGATGGGGGGGCGGCTACACCTTC; CDR3 protein: CASSLGWGGGYTF
V gene: TRBV5-1; clone size: many; J gene: TRBJ2-3; D gene: -; CDR3 DNA: TGCGCCAGCAGCTTGGTCGGGGGAACGCCAGATACGCAGTATTTT; CDR3 protein: CASSLVGGTPDTQYF
V gene: TRBV29-1; clone size: many; J gene: TRBJ2-2; D gene: -; CDR3 DNA: TGCAGCGCCCTGGGGCAGAACACCGGGGAGCTGTTTTTT; CDR3 protein: CSALGQNTGELFF
V gene: TRBV9; clone size: many; J gene: TRBJ1-6; D gene: -; CDR3 DNA: TGTGCCAGCAGCGTAGGAGGAGGTTCACCCCTCCACTTT; CDR3 protein: CASSVGGGSPLHF
V gene: TRBV7-8; clone size: many; J gene: TRBJ1-1; D gene: -; CDR3 DNA: TGTGCCAGCAGCGCGTCCTCCGGGGGGGGCTCCACTGAAGCTTTCTTT; CDR3 protein: CASSASSGGGSTEAFF
V gene: TRBV6-1; clone size: -; J gene: TRBJ2-1; D gene: -; CDR3 DNA: TGTGCCAGCAGTCAAGCCGAATCCTACAATGAGCAGTTCTTC; CDR3 protein: CASSQAESYNEQFF
V gene: TRBV24-1; clone size: many; J gene: TRBJ1-2; D gene: -; CDR3 DNA: TGTGCCACCAGTGATCTCGGGCCCACGGAGGGGGGGCTCGATGGCTACACCTTC; CDR3 protein: CATSDLGPTEGGLDGYTF
V gene: TRBV20-1; clone size: many; J gene: TRBJ2-5; D gene: TRBD2; CDR3 DNA: TGCAGTGCTAGAGCGGGGAGCGGGAGGGCCGGGGAGACCCAGTACTTC; CDR3 protein: CSARAGSGRAGETQYF
V gene: TRBV18; clone size: many; J gene: TRBJ2-7; D gene: -; CDR3 DNA: TGTGCCAGCTCACCATCAGAGAAGTACGAGCAGTACTTC; CDR3 protein: CASSPSEKYEQYF
V gene: TRBV3-1; clone size: -; J gene: TRBJ2-5; D gene: -; CDR3 DNA: TGTGCCAGCAGCCAAGATCCCCGTCCGGAGACCCAGTACTTC; CDR3 protein: CASSQDPRPETQYF
V gene: TRBV3-1; clone size: few; J gene: TRBJ2-1; D gene: TRBD2; CDR3 DNA: TGTGCCAGCAGCCAAGGGCGGGGGAGTGAGCAGTTCTTC; CDR3 protein: CASSQGRGSEQFF
V gene: TRBV5-1; clone size: many; J gene: TRBJ2-1; D gene: -; CDR3 DNA: TGCGCCAGCAGCCCCCGGCCTAGGGATGAGCAGTTCTTC; CDR3 protein: CASSPRPRDEQFF
V gene: TRBV7-9; clone size: many; J gene: TRBJ2-7; D gene: -; CDR3 DNA: TGTGCCAGCAGCTTAAAGGGACATCTCTACGAGCAGTACTTC; CDR3 protein: CASSLKGHLYEQYF
V gene: TRBV5-1; clone size: many; J gene: TRBJ1-6; D gene: -; CDR3 DNA: TGCGCCAGCAGCTTGTCAGGGGTCCGTAATTCACCCCTCCACTTT; CDR3 protein: CASSLSGVRNSPLHF
V gene: TRBV7-9; clone size: many; J gene: TRBJ2-3; D gene: -; CDR3 DNA: TGTGCCAGCAGCTTACCCTATAGTGGGGATACGCAGTATTTT; CDR3 protein: CASSLPYSGDTQYF
V gene: TRBV12-3/TRBV12-4; clone size: many; J gene: TRBJ2-7; D gene: -; CDR3 DNA: TGTGCCAGCAGTTTCGGTGGGCCAACCTACGAGCAGTACTTC; CDR3 protein: CASSFGGPTYEQYF
V gene: TRBV7-2; clone size: few; J gene: TRBJ1-5; D gene: TRBD1; CDR3 DNA: TGTGCCAGCAGCCTGACAGGGGAGGGCAATCAGCCCCAGCATTTT; CDR3 protein: CASSLTGEGNQPQHF
V gene: TRBV12-3/TRBV12-4; clone size: many; J gene: TRBJ1-5; D gene: TRBD1; CDR3 DNA: TGTGCCAGCAGTCGGACAGGGGAGTGGCAGCCCCAGCATTTT; CDR3 protein: CASSRTGEWQPQHF
V gene: TRBV7-2; clone size: many; J gene: TRBJ2-7; D gene: -; CDR3 DNA: TGTGCCAGCAGCTTATCCGAGGGGACGGGAAGCTCCTACGAGCAGTACTTC; CDR3 protein: CASSLSEGTGSSYEQYF
V gene: TRBV2; clone size: many; J gene: TRBJ1-1; D gene: TRBD1; CDR3 DNA: TGTGCCAGCAGTTGGGACAGAGCGAACACTGAAGCTTTCTTT; CDR3 protein: CASSWDRANTEAFF
V gene: TRBV2; clone size: many; J gene: TRBJ1-2; D gene: TRBD1; CDR3 DNA: TGTGCCAGCACCGAGGACAGGGCTAACTATGGCTACACCTTC; CDR3 protein: CASTEDRANYGYTF
V gene: TRBV20-1; clone size: many; J gene: TRBJ2-1; D gene: -; CDR3 DNA: TGCAGTGCTGCACACTTGCGGGCCTCCTACAATGAGCAGTTCTTC; CDR3 protein: CSAAHLRASYNEQFF
V gene: TRBV20-1; clone size: many; J gene: TRBJ2-1; D gene: TRBD1; CDR3 DNA: TGCAGTGCTACCGACAGGGGCGATGAGCAGTTCTTC; CDR3 protein: CSATDRGDEQFF
V gene: TRBV4-2; clone size: few; J gene: TRBJ1-2; D gene: -; CDR3 DNA: TGTGCCAGCAGCCAAGGGGAACGGGGGGCTCGGGGTGGCTACACCTTC; CDR3 protein: CASSQGERGARGGYTF
V gene: TRBV5-1; clone size: many; J gene: TRBJ2-7; D gene: -; CDR3 DNA: TGCGCCAGCAGCTTGGTAGACAGACCCTACGAGCAGTACTTC; CDR3 protein: CASSLVDRPYEQYF
V gene: TRBV5-4; clone size: -; J gene: TRBJ2-7; D gene: -; CDR3 DNA: TGTGCCAGCAGCTTTGGGGGTCACGATGGCGAGCAGTACTTC; CDR3 protein: CASSFGGHDGEQYF
V gene: TRBV24-1; clone size: many; J gene: TRBJ2-1; D gene: TRBD1; CDR3 DNA: TGTGCCACCAGTGATCGTGACAGGGGGGTCGGAGAGCAGTTCTTC; CDR3 protein: CATSDRDRGVGEQFF
V gene: TRBV5-6; clone size: many; J gene: TRBJ2-7; D gene: -; CDR3 DNA: TGTGCCAGCAGCTTGGGGCCAGTTCTTTCCTACGAGCAGTACTTC; CDR3 protein: CASSLGPVLSYEQYF
V gene: TRBV10-3; clone size: many; J gene: TRBJ2-7; D gene: -; CDR3 DNA: TGTGCCATCGCCGGAGGAGGGTACGAGCAGTACTTC; CDR3 protein: CAIAGGGYEQYF
V gene: TRBV20-1; clone size: -; J gene: TRBJ2-4; D gene: -; CDR3 DNA: TGCAGTGCTAGAAAGGCCGCGAGTAAAAACATTCAGTACTTC; CDR3 protein: CSARKAASKNIQYF
V gene: TRBV27; clone size: many; J gene: TRBJ2-2; D gene: -; CDR3 DNA: TGTGCCAGCAGTTTCCAAGACGGGGAGCTGTTTTTT; CDR3 protein: CASSFQDGELFF
V gene: TRBV18; clone size: -; J gene: TRBJ2-6; D gene: -; CDR3 DNA: TGTGCCAGCTCACCATCACGGGCCGTCTTCTCTGGGGCCAACGTCCTGACTTTC; CDR3 protein: CASSPSRAVFSGANVLTF
V gene: TRBV12-3/TRBV12-4; clone size: many; J gene: TRBJ1-1; D gene: -; CDR3 DNA: TGTGCCAGCGGACCACTGACAGGAGGGAACACTGAAGCTTTCTTT; CDR3 protein: CASGPLTGGNTEAFF
V gene: TRBV5-5; clone size: many; J gene: TRBJ2-7; D gene: -; CDR3 DNA: TGTGCCAGCAGACCAGGGTCGGGGTACGAGCAGTACTTC; CDR3 protein: CASRPGSGYEQYF
V gene: TRBV7-8; clone size: many; J gene: TRBJ2-7; D gene: -; CDR3 DNA: TGTGCCAGCAGCTTAGGAATCGGCGGGGAGCAGTACTTC; CDR3 protein: CASSLGIGGEQYF
V gene: TRBV4-3; clone size: many; J gene: TRBJ1-6; D gene: TRBD1; CDR3 DNA: TGCGCCAGCAGCCTCGTTGGGGACAGGGGGTATAATTCACCCCTCCACTTT; CDR3 protein: CASSLVGDRGYNSPLHF
V gene: TRBV7-9; clone size: many; J gene: TRBJ1-3; D gene: -; CDR3 DNA: TGTGCCAGCAGCGCCTCGGCCTCTGGAAACACCATATATTTT; CDR3 protein: CASSASASGNTIYF
V gene: TRBV5-6; clone size: many; J gene: TRBJ2-7; D gene: -; CDR3 DNA: TGTGCCAGCAGCATAGATACTTACTCCTACGAGCAGTACTTC; CDR3 protein: CASSIDTYSYEQYF
V gene: TRBV5-1; clone size: many; J gene: TRBJ2-7; D gene: -; CDR3 DNA: TGCGCCAGCAGCTATTCCCCCCGGGGCTACGAGCAGTACTTC; CDR3 protein: CASSYSPRGYEQYF
V gene: TRBV5-1; clone size: -; J gene: TRBJ2-1; D gene: -; CDR3 DNA: TGCGCCAGCAGCTTGGATCTACCCACCAATGAGCAGTTCTTC; CDR3 protein: CASSLDLPTNEQFF
V gene: TRBV5-1; clone size: many; J gene: TRBJ2-3; D gene: -; CDR3 DNA: TGCGCCAGCAGCATGAACGGGGCCTGGAGCACAGATACGCAGTATTTT; CDR3 protein: CASSMNGAWSTDTQYF
V gene: TRBV5-1; clone size: many; J gene: TRBJ1-2; D gene: TRBD1; CDR3 DNA: TGCGCCAGCACCCCGGGACAGGGATCCCCTTATGGCTACACCTTC; CDR3 protein: CASTPGQGSPYGYTF
V gene: TRBV6-5; clone size: many; J gene: TRBJ2-7; D gene: TRBD2; CDR3 DNA: TGTGCCAGCAGTTACCCGGGGGGGGAAGACGAGCAGTACTTC; CDR3 protein: CASSYPGGEDEQYF
V gene: TRBV7-9; clone size: many; J gene: TRBJ2-5; D gene: TRBD2; CDR3 DNA: TGTGCCAGTGGGGGGGTGCAAGAGACCCAGTACTTC; CDR3 protein: CASGGVQETQYF
V gene: TRBV7-9; clone size: many; J gene: TRBJ1-2; D gene: -; CDR3 DNA: TGTGCCAGCAGCTTAGTTTTAGGGGATGGCTACACCTTC; CDR3 protein: CASSLVLGDGYTF
V gene: TRBV5-1; clone size: many; J gene: TRBJ2-2; D gene: -; CDR3 DNA: TGCGCCAGCAGCGAACTGTCGAACACCGGGGAGCTGTTTTTT; CDR3 protein: CASSELSNTGELFF
V gene: TRBV30; clone size: many; J gene: TRBJ2-1; D gene: -; CDR3 DNA: TGTGCCTGTTGGACGGTGGACGGACCCTCCTACAATGAGCAGTTCTTC; CDR3 protein: CACWTVDGPSYNEQFF
V gene: TRBV10-3; clone size: many; J gene: TRBJ1-2; D gene: -; CDR3 DNA: TGTGCCATCAGTGAGTCGAACAGGGAGTATGGCTACACCTTC; CDR3 protein: CAISESNREYGYTF
V gene: TRBV11-2; clone size: many; J gene: TRBJ1-2; D gene: -; CDR3 DNA: TGTGCCAGCAGCTCCGCCCAGGGAATCGGCTACACCTTC; CDR3 protein: CASSSAQGIGYTF
V gene: TRBV20-1; clone size: many; J gene: TRBJ2-2; D gene: -; CDR3 DNA: TGCAGTGCTCCCCCGGACAGTGACGGGGAGCTGTTTTTT; CDR3 protein: CSAPPDSDGELFF
V gene: TRBV27; clone size: many; J gene: TRBJ2-5; D gene: -; CDR3 DNA: TGTGCCAGCAGTCCCGCGTTCGACAGTTATGAGACCCAGTACTTC; CDR3 protein: CASSPAFDSYETQYF
V gene: TRBV9; clone size: few; J gene: TRBJ2-7; D gene: -; CDR3 DNA: TGTGCCAGCAGCGTAGCCCCTCCCTCCTACGAGCAGTACTTC; CDR3 protein: CASSVAPPSYEQYF
V gene: TRBV6-2/TRBV6-3; clone size: many; J gene: TRBJ2-1; D gene: -; CDR3 DNA: TGTGCCAGCAGGAACCATCGGGCAGCCAGAGACAATGAGCAGTTCTTC; CDR3 protein: CASRNHRAARDNEQFF
V gene: TRBV7-8; clone size: many; J gene: TRBJ1-1; D gene: -; CDR3 DNA: TGTGCCAGCCAACAGGGTAGGTCGGCTGAAGCTTTCTTT; CDR3 protein: CASQQGRSAEAFF